The clone carrying this T cell receptor beta chain was observed a handful of times. The V gene's germline CDR1 is GTSNPN and CDR2 SVGIG (reference sequence). The CDR3 consists of 13 residues. V was shortened by 2 bases and J by 4 bases, with 9 bases between the two germline ends. MiXCR, applied by TCRdb to the RT-PCR reads, yields one record per CDR3 protein. The profile shows about 680,000 distinct CDR3 sequences, 13% to 15% of them singletons. The sample was memory CD4+ T cells from blood. The chain has TRBV30 and TRBJ1-3; perhaps TRBD1 as D (5 bases). The sequence was obtained from a female donor in good health, serving as a healthy control. The CDR3 sequence is CAWSRSGGNTIYF. DNA for the CDR3: TGTGCCTGGAGTAGATCAGGGGGAAACACCATATATTTT.